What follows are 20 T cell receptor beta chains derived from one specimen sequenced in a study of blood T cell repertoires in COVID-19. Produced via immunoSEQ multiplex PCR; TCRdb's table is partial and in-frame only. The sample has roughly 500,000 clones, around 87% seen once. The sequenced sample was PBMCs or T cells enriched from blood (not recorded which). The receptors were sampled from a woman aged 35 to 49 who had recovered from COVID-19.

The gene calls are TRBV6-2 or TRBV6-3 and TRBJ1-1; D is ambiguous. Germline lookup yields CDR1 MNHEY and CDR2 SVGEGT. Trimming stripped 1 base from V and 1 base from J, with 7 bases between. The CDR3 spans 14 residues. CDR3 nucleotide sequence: TGTGCCAGCAGTTACTTGGGCGCGAACACTGAAGCTTTCTTT. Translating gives CASSYLGANTEAFF.

For the CDR3, the DNA is TGTGCCAGCAGCACCGATATAGCGGGAGTCGGGCACGAGCAGTACTTC. It translates to CASSTDIAGVGHEQYF. The chain is built from TRBV5-4 and TRBJ2-7; TRBD2 matches 9 bases. Unmatched junction bases numbered 13, after V lost 4 bases and J lost 5 bases. The CDR3 is 16 residues long. Germline V lookup: CDR1 SGHNT, CDR2 YYREEE (reference sequence).

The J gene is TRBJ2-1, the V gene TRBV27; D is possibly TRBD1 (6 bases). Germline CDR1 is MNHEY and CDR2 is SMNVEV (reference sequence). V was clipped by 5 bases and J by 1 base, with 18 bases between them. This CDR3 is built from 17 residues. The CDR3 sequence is CASSPPRGSGSYNEQFF. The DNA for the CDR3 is TGTGCCAGCAGTCCACCCAGGGGATCGGGATCCTACAATGAGCAGTTCTTC.

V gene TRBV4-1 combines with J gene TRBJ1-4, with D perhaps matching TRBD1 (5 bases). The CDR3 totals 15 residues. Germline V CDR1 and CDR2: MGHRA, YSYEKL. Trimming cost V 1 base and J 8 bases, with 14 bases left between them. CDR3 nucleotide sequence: TGCGCCAGCAGCCAAGGAGACAGACGAGAGGAAAAACTGTTTTTT. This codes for CASSQGDRREEKLFF.

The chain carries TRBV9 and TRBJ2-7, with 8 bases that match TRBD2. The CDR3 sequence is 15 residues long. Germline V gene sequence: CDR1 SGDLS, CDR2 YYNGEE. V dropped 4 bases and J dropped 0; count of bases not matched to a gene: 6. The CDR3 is CASSRSGTTSYEQYF. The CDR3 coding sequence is TGTGCCAGCAGCCGTAGCGGGACGACCTCCTACGAGCAGTACTTC.

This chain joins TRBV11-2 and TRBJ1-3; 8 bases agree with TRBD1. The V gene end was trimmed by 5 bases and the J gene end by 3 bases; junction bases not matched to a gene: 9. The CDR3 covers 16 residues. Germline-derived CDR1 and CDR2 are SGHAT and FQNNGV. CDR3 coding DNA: TGTGCCAGCAGCCACCGACAGGGGAGAATTGGAAACACCATATATTTT. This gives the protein CASSHRQGRIGNTIYF.

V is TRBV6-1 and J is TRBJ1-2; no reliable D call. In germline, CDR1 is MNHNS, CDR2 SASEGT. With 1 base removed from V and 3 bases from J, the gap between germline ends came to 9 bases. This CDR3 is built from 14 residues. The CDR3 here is CASSEVSGHYGYTF. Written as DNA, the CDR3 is TGTGCCAGCAGTGAAGTGTCAGGCCACTATGGCTACACCTTC.

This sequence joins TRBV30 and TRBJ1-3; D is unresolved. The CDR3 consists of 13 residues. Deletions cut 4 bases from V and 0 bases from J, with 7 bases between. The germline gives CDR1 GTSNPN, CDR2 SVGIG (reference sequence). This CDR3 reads CAWNSGSGNTIYF. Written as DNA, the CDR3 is TGTGCCTGGAACTCTGGCTCTGGAAACACCATATATTTT.

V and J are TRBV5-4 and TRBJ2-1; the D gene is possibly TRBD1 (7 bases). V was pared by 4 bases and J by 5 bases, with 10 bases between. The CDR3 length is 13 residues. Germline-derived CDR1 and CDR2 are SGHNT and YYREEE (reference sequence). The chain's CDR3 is CASSAGQHNEQFF. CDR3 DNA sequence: TGTGCCAGCAGCGCGGGACAGCACAATGAGCAGTTCTTC.

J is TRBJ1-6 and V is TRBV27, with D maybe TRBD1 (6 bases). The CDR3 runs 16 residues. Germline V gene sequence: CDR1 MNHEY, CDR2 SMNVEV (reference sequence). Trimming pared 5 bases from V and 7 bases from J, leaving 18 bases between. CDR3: CASSPSQGEANSPLHF. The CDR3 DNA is TGTGCCAGCAGTCCTTCACAGGGAGAGGCGAATTCACCCCTCCACTTT.

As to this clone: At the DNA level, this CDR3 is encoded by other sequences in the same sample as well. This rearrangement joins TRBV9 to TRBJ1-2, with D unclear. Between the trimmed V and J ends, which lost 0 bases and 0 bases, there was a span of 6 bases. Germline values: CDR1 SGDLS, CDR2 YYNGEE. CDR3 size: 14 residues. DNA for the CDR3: TGTGCCAGCAGCGTAGGAGGCACTAACTATGGCTACACCTTC. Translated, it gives CASSVGGTNYGYTF.

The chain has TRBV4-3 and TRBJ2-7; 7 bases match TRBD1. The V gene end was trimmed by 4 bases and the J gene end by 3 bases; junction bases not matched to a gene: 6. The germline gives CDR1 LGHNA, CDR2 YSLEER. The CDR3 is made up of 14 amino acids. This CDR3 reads CASSLDRTYYEQYF. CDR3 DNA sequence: TGCGCCAGCAGCCTGGACAGGACCTACTACGAGCAGTACTTC.

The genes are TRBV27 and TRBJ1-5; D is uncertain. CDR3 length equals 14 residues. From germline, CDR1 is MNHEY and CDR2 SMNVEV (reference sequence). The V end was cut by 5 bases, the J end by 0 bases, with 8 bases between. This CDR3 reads CASSPGYSNQPQHF. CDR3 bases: TGTGCCAGCAGTCCGGGGTATAGCAATCAGCCCCAGCATTTT.

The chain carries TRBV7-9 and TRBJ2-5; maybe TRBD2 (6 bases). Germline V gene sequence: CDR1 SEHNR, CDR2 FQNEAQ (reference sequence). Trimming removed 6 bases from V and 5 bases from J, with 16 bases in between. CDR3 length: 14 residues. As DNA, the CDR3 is TGTGCCAGCAGAGGCGGGACCGTAGTGGAGACCCAGTACTTC. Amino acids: CASRGGTVVETQYF.

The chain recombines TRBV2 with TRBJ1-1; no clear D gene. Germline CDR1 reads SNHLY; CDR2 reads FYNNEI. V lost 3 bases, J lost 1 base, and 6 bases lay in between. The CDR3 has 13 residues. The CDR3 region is CASSDHRNTEAFF. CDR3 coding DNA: TGTGCCAGCAGTGATCACAGGAACACTGAAGCTTTCTTT. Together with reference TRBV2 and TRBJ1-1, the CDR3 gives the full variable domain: EPEVTQTPSHQVTQMGQEVILRCVPISNHLYFYWYRQILGQKVEFLVSFYNNEISEKSEIFDDQFSVERPDGSNFTLKIRSTKLEDSAMYFCASSDHRNTEAFFGQGTRLTVV.

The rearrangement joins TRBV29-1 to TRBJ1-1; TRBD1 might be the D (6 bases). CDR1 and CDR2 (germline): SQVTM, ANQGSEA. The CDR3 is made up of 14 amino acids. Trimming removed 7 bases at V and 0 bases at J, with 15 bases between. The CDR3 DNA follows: TGCAGCGGGGCTTCGGACAGACTGAACACTGAAGCTTTCTTT. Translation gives CSGASDRLNTEAFF.

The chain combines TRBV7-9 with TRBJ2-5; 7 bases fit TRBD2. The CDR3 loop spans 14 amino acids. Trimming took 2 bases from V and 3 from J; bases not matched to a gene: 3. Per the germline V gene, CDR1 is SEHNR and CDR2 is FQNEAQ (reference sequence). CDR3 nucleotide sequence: TGTGCCAGCAGCTTACGGAGCGGGGAAGAGACCCAGTACTTC. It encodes CASSLRSGEETQYF.

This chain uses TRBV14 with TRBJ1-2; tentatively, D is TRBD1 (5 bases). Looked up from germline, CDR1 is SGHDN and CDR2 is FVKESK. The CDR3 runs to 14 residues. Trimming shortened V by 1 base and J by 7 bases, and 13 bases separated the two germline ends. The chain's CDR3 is CASSQGLVRGGYTF. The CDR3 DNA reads TGTGCCAGCAGCCAAGGCCTCGTAAGGGGTGGCTACACCTTC.

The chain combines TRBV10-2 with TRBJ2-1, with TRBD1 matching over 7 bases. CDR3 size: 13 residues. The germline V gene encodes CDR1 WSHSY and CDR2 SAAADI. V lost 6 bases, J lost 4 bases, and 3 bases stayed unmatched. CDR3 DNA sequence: TGCGCCAGCAGCGGGACAGAATACAATGAGCAGTTCTTC. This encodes CASSGTEYNEQFF.

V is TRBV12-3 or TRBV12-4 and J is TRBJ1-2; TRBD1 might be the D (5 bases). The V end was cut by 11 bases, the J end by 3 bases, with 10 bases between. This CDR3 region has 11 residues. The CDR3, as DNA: TGTGCCGTCAGGGTTTACTATGGCTACACCTTC. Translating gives CAVRVYYGYTF.